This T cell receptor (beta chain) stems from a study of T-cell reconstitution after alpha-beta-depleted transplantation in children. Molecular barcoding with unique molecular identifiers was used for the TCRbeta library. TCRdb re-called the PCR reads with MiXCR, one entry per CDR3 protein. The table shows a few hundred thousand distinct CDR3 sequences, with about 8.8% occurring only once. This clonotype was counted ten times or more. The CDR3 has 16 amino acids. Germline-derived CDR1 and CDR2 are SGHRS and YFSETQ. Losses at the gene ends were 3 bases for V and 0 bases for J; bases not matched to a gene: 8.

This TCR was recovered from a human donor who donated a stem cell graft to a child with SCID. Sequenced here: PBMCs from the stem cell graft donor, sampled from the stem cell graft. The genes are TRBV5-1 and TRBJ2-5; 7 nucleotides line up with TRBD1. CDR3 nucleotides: TGCGCCAGCAGCTCTCTGACAGGGCTGTACCAAGAGACCCAGTACTTC. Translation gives CASSSLTGLYQETQYF.